The 31 T cell receptor beta chains below were found in one sample sequenced in a study of T cells after yellow fever vaccination. MiXCR, run by TCRdb on the 5' RACE reads, gives a single entry per CDR3 protein. The data hold approximately 250,000 distinct CDR3 sequences, with 5.5% to 8.5% observed a single time. This sample comprised CD4+ T cells sorted from PBMCs, obtained on the day of the yellow fever booster vaccination. These receptors were obtained from a man aged 25-45 years who received the YFV17D yellow fever vaccine.

In this sample, this clonotype turned up a few times. V is TRBV12-3 or TRBV12-4 and J is TRBJ1-2, with D perhaps matching TRBD1 (5 bases). V was shortened by 5 bases and J by 6 bases, with 16 bases between the two germline ends. This CDR3 has 14 residues. CDR3 loop: CASSKGESGHGYTF. DNA for the CDR3: TGTGCCAGCAGTAAAGGGGAAAGCGGCCATGGCTACACCTTC.

The J gene is TRBJ2-2, the V gene TRBV28; D remains unclear. Germline CDR1 reads MDHEN; CDR2 reads SYDVKM. V lost 8 bases to trimming and J lost 5 bases, with 9 bases between them. The CDR3 length is 12 residues. The CDR3 nucleotides read TGTGCCAGCGACTCCAGTACCGGGGAGCTGTTTTTT. Its protein is CASDSSTGELFF. The variable domain in full, with the rest retrieved from reference TRBV28 and TRBJ2-2, is DVKVTQSSRYLVKRTGEKVFLECVQDMDHENMFWYRQDPGLGLRLIYFSYDVKMKEKGDIPEGYSVSREKKERFSLILESASTNQTSMYLCASDSSTGELFFGEGSRLTVL.

This clonotype appeared many times. The V and J genes are TRBV6-4 and TRBJ1-1; D is uncertain. Deletions cut 3 bases from V and 4 bases from J, with 12 bases between. This CDR3 contains 14 residues. Germline V gives CDR1 MRHNA, CDR2 SNTAGT. The CDR3 DNA reads as TGTGCCAGCAGTGAGGAGTTGTCGAGCACTGAAGCTTTCTTT. Translated, it gives CASSEELSSTEAFF.

The CDR3 DNA reads as TGCAGTGCTAGGACCGATGATAGCGGGAGCGCGGAGACCCAGTACTTC. It is translated as CSARTDDSGSAETQYF. V and J are TRBV20-1 and TRBJ2-5, with TRBD2 identical over 9 bases. V dropped 3 bases and J dropped 5; count of bases not matched to a gene: 13. This CDR3 region has 16 residues. Germline lookup yields CDR1 DFQATT and CDR2 SNEGSKA (reference sequence).

In this sample, this clonotype turned up a few times. The rearrangement joins TRBV7-2 to TRBJ1-2; D unresolved. V gave up 6 bases and J gave up 2 bases, with 22 bases separating them. The CDR3 is made up of 17 amino acids. The germline V gene encodes CDR1 SGHTA and CDR2 FQGNSA. CDR3: CASRLNVGGAVNYGYTF. The CDR3 DNA is TGTGCCAGCAGACTAAATGTGGGAGGAGCAGTAAACTATGGCTACACCTTC.

This clonotype was observed many times. This rearrangement joins TRBV5-1 to TRBJ2-7, with no clear D. Germline assignment: CDR1 SGHRS and CDR2 YFSETQ. Trimming left V 0 bases short and J 1 base short, with 23 bases between. The length of the CDR3 is 19 residues. The CDR3 region has the DNA TGCGCCAGCAGCTTGGGTTGGGATGTTTCCATGCACGGGTCCTACGAGCAGTACTTC. Translated: CASSLGWDVSMHGSYEQYF.

This chain connects TRBV11-3 to TRBJ2-2; D possibly corresponds to TRBD1 (5 bases). CDR1 and CDR2 (germline): SGHNT, YENEEA. The length of the CDR3 is 13 residues. Trimming shortened V by 5 bases and J by 8 bases, and 12 bases separated the two germline ends. The CDR3 sequence: CASSQTGPGELFF. In DNA, the CDR3 is TGTGCCAGCAGCCAAACAGGTCCTGGGGAGCTGTTTTTT.

This chain uses TRBV6-2 or TRBV6-3 with TRBJ2-1, with 10 bases fitting TRBD2. The CDR3 extends over 16 amino acids. Germline V lookup: CDR1 MNHEY, CDR2 SVGEGT. With V trimmed by 8 bases and J by 4 bases, 11 bases remained unmatched. The CDR3 protein is CASHRAGGPLYNEQFF. The CDR3 nucleotides are TGTGCCAGCCACCGAGCGGGAGGGCCTCTATACAATGAGCAGTTCTTC.

This clonotype has a count of ten or more. The rearrangement links TRBV7-2 to TRBJ2-1; TRBD1 matches 7 bases. Per germline, CDR1 SGHTA and CDR2 FQGNSA. The trim removed 3 bases at V and 7 bases at J, leaving 3 bases unmatched. The CDR3 runs 13 residues. CDR3 sequence reads: CASSLGQTNEQFF. The CDR3 DNA reads as TGTGCCAGCAGCTTGGGACAGACTAATGAGCAGTTCTTC. Full variable domain (missing parts from reference TRBV7-2 and TRBJ2-1): GAGVSQSPSNKVTEKGKDVELRCDPISGHTALYWYRQSLGQGLEFLIYFQGNSAPDKSGLPSDRFSAERTGGSVSTLTIQRTQQEDSAVYLCASSLGQTNEQFFGPGTRLTVL.

With regard to this clonotype: A much larger clonotype is one base distant, so this may be a read error. The chain is built from TRBV6-5 and TRBJ2-1; D assignment may be TRBD1 or TRBD2 (6 bases each). This CDR3 contains 17 residues. The germline V and J ends were trimmed by 5 bases and 6 bases, with 23 bases remaining between them. Germline CDR1 reads MNHEY; CDR2 reads SVGAGI. In DNA form, the CDR3 reads TGTGCCAGCAGTATACAGGGTCTGGCGGGATCATCCAATGAGCAGTTCTTC. The encoded protein is CASSIQGLAGSSNEQFF.

This clonotype was observed many times. This sequence joins TRBV20-1 and TRBJ2-3; D remains unclear. The germline gives CDR1 DFQATT, CDR2 SNEGSKA (reference sequence). This CDR3 is built from 11 residues. The V end was cut by 1 base, the J end by 3 bases, with 2 bases between. The CDR3 DNA sequence: TGCAGTGCTAGAGGGACAGATACGCAGTATTTT. The encoded protein is CSARGTDTQYF.

This clonotype was detected only a few times. The chain employs TRBV23-1 and TRBJ2-7; D call uncertain. TRBV23-1 is an ORF, with its function uncertain. This CDR3 contains 12 residues. Trimming took 3 bases from V and 4 from J, leaving 7 bases between them. The CDR3 DNA reads TGCGCCAGCAGTCACTATGGTTACGAGCAGTACTTC. This encodes CASSHYGYEQYF.

This clonotype was picked up a small number of times. The J gene is TRBJ2-7, the V gene TRBV5-6, with TRBD2 identical over 7 bases. Germline V CDR1 and CDR2: SGHDT, YYEEEE. V lost 3 bases, J lost 0 bases, and 3 bases stayed unmatched. The CDR3 length is 14 residues. In DNA form, the CDR3 reads TGTGCCAGCAGCTGGACTAGTGCCTCCTACGAGCAGTACTTC. Its protein is CASSWTSASYEQYF.

This clonotype appeared a few times. This rearrangement joins TRBV7-8 to TRBJ1-1, with 7 bases matching TRBD1. Germline CDR1 SGHVS, CDR2 FQNEAQ. Germline trimming cut 5 bases from V and 11 bases from J; bases unmatched to any gene: 8. The CDR3 loop spans 12 amino acids. CDR3 in amino acids: CASSPFDRAAFF. CDR3 DNA: TGTGCCAGCAGCCCGTTCGACAGGGCGGCTTTCTTT. Using reference TRBV7-8 and TRBJ1-1 for the parts outside the CDR3, the full variable domain is GAGVSQSPRYKVAKRGQDVALRCDPISGHVSLFWYQQALGQGPEFLTYFQNEAQLDKSGLPSDRFFAERPEGSVSTLKIQRTQQEDSAVYLCASSPFDRAAFFGQGTRLTVV.

This clonotype was seen ten or more times. The chain couples TRBV7-2 to TRBJ2-2; D is perhaps TRBD2 (5 bases). The V and J ends lost 4 bases and 5 bases respectively, with 11 bases between them. Germline V gene lookup returns CDR1 SGHTA and CDR2 FQGNSA. The CDR3 is made up of 14 amino acids. This chain's CDR3 is CASSSVGGTGELFF. The CDR3 DNA reads TGTGCCAGCAGCTCGGTCGGAGGAACCGGGGAGCTGTTTTTT.

This clonotype was seen a few times. The chain links TRBV11-2 to TRBJ1-2; 9 bases align to TRBD1. Trimming removed 3 bases from V and 2 bases from J; junction bases left unmatched: 1. CDR3 size: 14 residues. The germline V gene has CDR1 SGHAT and CDR2 FQNNGV. CDR3 sequence: CASSFGTGNYGYTF. CDR3 in DNA: TGTGCCAGCAGCTTTGGGACAGGGAACTATGGCTACACCTTC.

The table lists this clonotype with many counts. The chain employs TRBV5-1 and TRBJ2-1, with TRBD2 matching over 8 bases. The CDR3 loop spans 16 amino acids. Germline CDR1 is SGHRS and CDR2 is YFSETQ. The V gene end was trimmed by 4 bases and the J gene end by 3 bases; junction bases not matched to a gene: 9. The CDR3 is CASSVGRAARYNEQFF. The CDR3 DNA reads TGCGCCAGCAGCGTCGGGAGGGCAGCACGCTACAATGAGCAGTTCTTC.

This clonotype was found many times. This chain joins TRBV7-2 and TRBJ2-5; 9 nucleotides match TRBD2. Trimming at V came to 5 bases and at J to 2 bases, leaving 6 bases not matched to a gene. Germline CDR1 reads SGHTA; CDR2 reads FQGNSA. The CDR3 is made up of 15 amino acids. The CDR3 bases are TGTGCCAGCAGCCGAGCTAGCGGGACTCAAGAGACCCAGTACTTC. This gives the protein CASSRASGTQETQYF.

The chain employs TRBV20-1 and TRBJ2-7, with D perhaps assigned TRBD1 or TRBD2 (5 bases each). V lost 6 bases, J lost 2 bases, and 17 bases lay in between. Germline V gene lookup returns CDR1 DFQATT and CDR2 SNEGSKA (reference sequence). The CDR3 consists of 14 residues. CDR3 sequence (DNA): TGCAGTGCAGCGATCGGGACCTGGCCCTACGAGCAGTACTTC. Translation: CSAAIGTWPYEQYF.

This clonotype has just a few counts. The gene calls are TRBV7-2 and TRBJ2-7; 7 positions agree with TRBD2. The J segment lost 5 bases and the V segment lost 2 bases, leaving 9 bases of the junction unmatched. This CDR3 spans 15 amino acids. Germline CDR1 reads SGHTA; CDR2 reads FQGNSA. The CDR3 region has the DNA TGTGCCAGCAGCTTACTGGCGGGAGAATCCCACGAGCAGTACTTC. Protein product: CASSLLAGESHEQYF.

This clonotype was seen more than once but under ten times. This chain joins TRBV29-1 and TRBJ2-7; 11 bases align to TRBD2. Trimming at V came to 7 bases and at J to 4 bases, leaving 12 bases not matched to a gene. Germline V gene data show CDR1 as SQVTM and CDR2 as ANQGSEA. The CDR3 runs to 15 residues. CDR3 DNA: TGCAGCGCCGTGAGTCCACTAGCGGGAGAGTACGAGCAGTACTTC. This sequence encodes CSAVSPLAGEYEQYF.

The chain joins TRBV28 to TRBJ2-3; D gene unclear. Looked up from germline, CDR1 is MDHEN and CDR2 is SYDVKM. The CDR3 covers 12 residues. Trimming removed 6 bases from V and 7 bases from J, with 11 bases in between. The CDR3 region has the DNA TGTGCCAGCAGCCAAGACTCGAATACGCAGTATTTT. Translated: CASSQDSNTQYF.

The chain recombines TRBV30 with TRBJ2-6, with D hard to call. The length of the CDR3 is 13 residues. Between the trimmed V and J ends, which lost 2 bases and 2 bases, there was a span of 4 bases. The germline CDR1 and CDR2 sequences are GTSNPN and SVGIG (reference sequence). CDR3 amino acids: CAWSPAGANVLTF. The CDR3 DNA is TGTGCCTGGAGTCCCGCTGGGGCCAACGTCCTGACTTTC.

This clonotype has more than one count but fewer than ten. The V and J genes are TRBV15 and TRBJ2-2, with D perhaps TRBD2 (5 bases). Trimming removed 7 bases from V and 1 base from J, with 16 bases in between. This CDR3 is built from 16 residues. CDR1 and CDR2 from the germline V gene are LNHNV and YYDKDF (reference sequence). In DNA, the CDR3 is TGTGCCACCAAAGGAGGACTGTGGGTGAACACCGGGGAGCTGTTTTTT. This codes for CATKGGLWVNTGELFF.

This clonotype was detected many times. This rearrangement joins TRBV28 to TRBJ1-5, with D unclear. Trimming took 6 bases from V and 1 from J, leaving 4 bases between them. Germline values: CDR1 MDHEN, CDR2 SYDVKM. CDR3 length: 12 amino acids. The CDR3: CASRGSNQPQHF. The CDR3 DNA sequence: TGTGCCAGCAGGGGAAGCAATCAGCCCCAGCATTTT.

The chain couples TRBV20-1 to TRBJ2-1; TRBD2 matches at 15 bases. There are 15 residues in the CDR3. Germline V lookup: CDR1 DFQATT, CDR2 SNEGSKA (reference sequence). Trimming took 4 bases from V and 7 from J; bases not matched to a gene: 5. For the CDR3, the DNA is TGCAGTGCTAATCCCGGGACTAGCGGGAGGAATGAGCAGTTCTTC. It specifies CSANPGTSGRNEQFF.

At least ten counts were recorded for this clonotype. The chain employs TRBV7-2 and TRBJ2-7, with 9 bases lining up with TRBD2. Germline CDR1 is SGHTA and CDR2 is FQGNSA. V was clipped by 3 bases and J by 5 bases; unmatched bases: 8. There are 15 residues in the CDR3. In DNA, the CDR3 is TGTGCCAGCAGCTTCGCGGGAGGGCCTTTCAACGAGCAGTACTTC. Amino acids: CASSFAGGPFNEQYF.

This chain joins TRBV20-1 and TRBJ2-5, with D possibly being TRBD2 (5 bases). V lost 4 bases and J lost 1, with 19 bases in between. Germline V gives CDR1 DFQATT, CDR2 SNEGSKA (reference sequence). The CDR3 totals 16 residues. The CDR3 protein is CSATPLPGSGQETQYF. The CDR3 nucleotides are TGCAGTGCTACCCCTTTGCCGGGGAGTGGCCAAGAGACCCAGTACTTC.

In its sample, this clonotype was seen a few times. The chain recombines TRBV7-9 with TRBJ1-2; 7 bases line up with TRBD1. The CDR3 length is 15 residues. In germline, CDR1 is SEHNR, CDR2 FQNEAQ (reference sequence). V was pared by 5 bases and J by 1 base, with 7 bases of the junction left unmatched. The CDR3 DNA follows: TGTGCCAGCAGCCAGGGGGGGAGCAGTAACTATGGCTACACCTTC. Its protein product is CASSQGGSSNYGYTF.

This rearrangement joins TRBV29-1 to TRBJ2-6; no clear D gene. V lost 6 bases, J lost 3 bases, and 12 bases lay in between. The V gene's germline CDR1 is SQVTM and CDR2 ANQGSEA. The CDR3 spans 14 residues. The CDR3 sequence is CSVGRQVGANVLTF. The CDR3 DNA reads as TGCAGCGTAGGACGCCAGGTTGGGGCCAACGTCCTGACTTTC.

This clonotype was found many times. The V and J genes are TRBV5-1 and TRBJ2-1; no firm D call. Per the germline V gene, CDR1 is SGHRS and CDR2 is YFSETQ. The CDR3 is 13 residues long. The V end lost 0 bases, the J end lost 5 bases, and 6 bases lay between the germline ends. The DNA for the CDR3 is TGCGCCAGCAGCTTGGACCCCAACAATGAGCAGTTCTTC. This sequence encodes CASSLDPNNEQFF.